This TCR beta chain was documented in a study of cytomegalovirus exposure and HLA in healthy donors. The PCR ran on 60 Vbeta and 13 Jbeta primers. Under the authors' procedure: An analysis performed later counted roughly 79 million unique TCR beta chains (roughly 11 million of them shared). Libraries were prepared by immunoSEQ multiplex PCR; TCRdb keeps only in-frame clonotypes and omits some of them. D and trimming come from the DNA, and the V and J calls and clone size come from that table. Found here are some 99,000 clones, 80% to 85% of them singletons; the top ten hold less than 2.5%. The V and J ends lost 6 bases and 8 bases, in that order; junction bases with no gene match: 14. Looked up from germline, CDR1 is SGHDT and CDR2 is YYEEEE. This CDR3 is built from 14 residues.

This TCR was sampled from a woman in her twenties or thirties in good health and CMV-seronegative. The source material was PBMCs. V is TRBV5-6 and J is TRBJ2-7; 7 nucleotides match TRBD1. CDR3 protein: CASMTGTANPKQYF. The CDR3 region has the DNA TGTGCCAGCATGACCGGGACAGCGAACCCCAAGCAGTACTTC. Variable domain in full (rest from reference TRBV5-6 and TRBJ2-7): DAGVTQSPTHLIKTRGQQVTLRCSPKSGHDTVSWYQQALGQGPQFIFQYYEEEERQRGNFPDRFSGHQFPNYSSELNVNALLLGDSALYLCASMTGTANPKQYFGPGTRLTVT.